This is a list of T cell receptor beta chains from one sample in a study of blood T cells in healthy people across ages. TCRdb passed the 5' RACE reads through MiXCR, listing each CDR3 protein once. The sample lists about 580,000 distinct CDR3 sequences; more than 45% were seen once. Sequencing was carried out using blood. All receptors derive from a man older than 75 in good health. CDR3s include the opening cysteine and the closing phenylalanine or tryptophan. The order of the fields is V gene, D gene, clone size, J gene, CDR3 protein, CDR3 DNA. The D gene is left open where the match is weak. A row's size may be missing; if present it is once, few, many or a size class.

>TRBV24-1|TRBD2|-|TRBJ2-7
CATSDPTSGLGVEQYF
TGTGCCACCAGTGACCCGACTAGCGGGCTGGGTGTAGAGCAGTACTTC
>TRBV7-9|TRBD2|-|TRBJ2-7
CASSASGENYEQYF
TGTGCCAGCAGCGCTAGCGGGGAAAACTACGAGCAGTACTTC
>TRBV29-1|-|few|TRBJ2-1
CSVESDAVGAYNEQFF
TGCAGCGTTGAAAGCGACGCAGTGGGGGCCTACAATGAGCAGTTCTTC
>TRBV7-3|TRBD2|-|TRBJ2-1
CASSQRLGTGGEQFF
TGTGCCAGCAGTCAAAGACTAGGAACCGGGGGGGAGCAGTTCTTC
>TRBV4-2|-|-|TRBJ2-1
CASSLLGRGSYNEQFF
TGTGCCAGCAGCCTTCTGGGTCGGGGCTCCTACAATGAGCAGTTCTTC
>TRBV6-5|TRBD1|many|TRBJ2-1
CASSTGGLEQFF
TGTGCCAGCAGTACAGGGGGCTTGGAGCAGTTCTTC
>TRBV7-2|-|-|TRBJ2-7
CASSQLQGGEQYF
TGTGCCAGCAGCCAGCTTCAGGGAGGCGAGCAGTACTTC
>TRBV14|-|-|TRBJ2-7
CASSHLGAGTYNEQYF
TGTGCCAGCAGCCACCTCGGGGCAGGAACCTACAATGAGCAGTACTTC
>TRBV6-5|-|-|TRBJ1-2
CASRSPGYYGYTF
TGTGCCAGCAGATCCCCAGGGTATTATGGCTACACCTTC
>TRBV4-3|-|-|TRBJ2-6
CASSFQSSGANVLTF
TGCGCCAGCAGCTTCCAGTCTTCTGGGGCCAACGTCCTGACTTTC
>TRBV5-5|-|-|TRBJ1-1
CASSLNSPPAEAFF
TGTGCCAGCAGCTTAAATTCGCCGCCAGCTGAAGCTTTCTTT
>TRBV6-5|-|few|TRBJ1-1
CASSYSFQVNTEAFF
TGTGCCAGCAGTTACTCGTTTCAGGTGAACACTGAAGCTTTCTTT
>TRBV9|-|-|TRBJ2-5
CASSVNSGAQETQYF
TGTGCCAGCAGCGTCAATTCAGGGGCCCAAGAGACCCAGTACTTC
>TRBV20-1|TRBD1|once|TRBJ2-7
CSARDVGTASHEQYF
TGCAGTGCTAGGGACGTCGGGACAGCCTCCCACGAGCAGTACTTC
>TRBV6-6|TRBD2|-|TRBJ2-1
CASSYRTSGRAYNEQFF
TGTGCCAGCAGTTACAGGACTAGCGGGAGAGCCTACAATGAGCAGTTCTTC
>TRBV10-3|-|few|TRBJ2-5
CAISGTSQETQYF
TGTGCCATCAGTGGCACCAGCCAAGAGACCCAGTACTTC
>TRBV28|-|-|TRBJ1-2
CASAGRAFHYGYTF
TGTGCCAGCGCCGGCCGCGCATTTCACTATGGCTACACCTTC
>TRBV6-5|TRBD1|-|TRBJ1-1
CASSRQGPNTEAFF
TGTGCCAGCAGTCGACAGGGCCCGAACACTGAAGCTTTCTTT
>TRBV20-1|-|-|TRBJ2-5
CSSTLEGETQYF
TGCAGTAGTACCTTGGAGGGAGAGACCCAGTACTTC
>TRBV27|-|once|TRBJ1-1
CASIGFGGNTEAFF
TGTGCCAGCATCGGCTTTGGGGGAAACACTGAAGCTTTCTTT
>TRBV6-2/TRBV6-3|TRBD2|-|TRBJ2-1
CASRDGIGGSSNEQFF
TGTGCCAGCAGGGACGGGATAGGCGGGAGTAGCAATGAGCAGTTCTTC
>TRBV24-1|-|few|TRBJ2-5
CATSDSPDRTFQETQYF
TGTGCCACCAGTGATTCCCCCGACAGGACCTTCCAAGAGACCCAGTACTTC
>TRBV4-3|TRBD1|-|TRBJ1-1
CASSPWGQGARDTEAFF
TGCGCCAGCAGCCCCTGGGGACAGGGGGCGCGGGACACTGAAGCTTTCTTT
>TRBV20-1|TRBD1|-|TRBJ1-2
CSARGGTGARGYTF
TGCAGTGCTAGAGGGGGGACAGGGGCGCGAGGCTACACCTTC
>TRBV6-6|TRBD1|few|TRBJ2-7
CASSYYRGYEQYF
TGTGCCAGCAGTTACTACAGGGGCTACGAGCAGTACTTC
>TRBV2|TRBD1|-|TRBJ2-5
CARTGGGGETQYF
TGTGCCAGGACAGGGGGAGGAGGAGAGACCCAGTACTTC
>TRBV20-1|-|few|TRBJ2-5
CSAKDPRAQGQQETQYF
TGCAGTGCTAAAGACCCGAGGGCGCAGGGCCAACAAGAGACCCAGTACTTC
>TRBV9|TRBD1|few|TRBJ2-7
CASSVGGFGQGIYEQYF
TGTGCCAGCAGCGTAGGTGGTTTTGGACAGGGAATCTACGAGCAGTACTTC
>TRBV20-1|-|once|TRBJ1-6
CSASRQGTIGGGSPLHF
TGCAGTGCTAGCAGGCAGGGCACGATCGGGGGGGGTTCACCCCTCCACTTT
>TRBV28|TRBD2|-|TRBJ2-7
CASNPRGNYEQYF
TGTGCCAGCAACCCGCGGGGGAACTACGAGCAGTACTTC
>TRBV7-8|-|-|TRBJ2-5
CASSKSSGSQGETQYF
TGTGCCAGCAGCAAATCAAGCGGGTCTCAGGGAGAGACCCAGTACTTC
>TRBV5-1|-|many|TRBJ2-1
CASSLAQYNEQFF
TGCGCCAGCAGCTTGGCACAATACAATGAGCAGTTCTTC
>TRBV29-1|TRBD1|once|TRBJ2-1
CSVEDRGLGEQFF
TGCAGCGTTGAAGACAGGGGGCTAGGCGAGCAGTTCTTC
>TRBV4-2|-|-|TRBJ2-7
CASSQDRPYEQYF
TGTGCCAGCAGCCAAGATCGTCCCTACGAGCAGTACTTC
>TRBV12-3/TRBV12-4|TRBD1|few|TRBJ2-3
CASSHNLGTVDAGTQYF
TGTGCCAGCAGTCACAACCTTGGGACAGTCGACGCGGGTACGCAGTATTTT
>TRBV7-2|TRBD2|-|TRBJ2-7
CASSRGTSGIAYEQYF
TGTGCCAGCAGCCGGGGGACTAGCGGGATCGCCTACGAGCAGTACTTC
>TRBV6-6|TRBD2|many|TRBJ2-7
CASPSPLAGGRAYEQYF
TGTGCCAGCCCATCCCCACTAGCGGGAGGGAGGGCCTACGAGCAGTACTTC
>TRBV15|TRBD1|few|TRBJ2-7
CATSRGTGSGWKVYEQYF
TGTGCCACCAGCAGAGGGACAGGGTCCGGTTGGAAGGTTTACGAGCAGTACTTC
>TRBV10-3|-|-|TRBJ2-3
CAIKPGNPTDTQYF
TGTGCCATCAAGCCGGGAAACCCCACAGATACGCAGTATTTT
>TRBV2|-|-|TRBJ1-2
CASNQGPEGGYTF
TGTGCCAGCAACCAGGGGCCAGAGGGTGGCTACACCTTC
>TRBV20-1|-|-|TRBJ1-4
CSASPGVGEKLFF
TGCAGTGCTAGCCCAGGGGTTGGGGAAAAACTGTTTTTT
>TRBV12-3/TRBV12-4|TRBD1|few|TRBJ1-2
CASSFQGVNYGYTF
TGTGCCAGCAGTTTTCAGGGGGTTAACTATGGCTACACCTTC
>TRBV4-1|TRBD2|few|TRBJ2-3
CASSHEWAGGDTQYF
TGCGCCAGCAGCCACGAGTGGGCGGGGGGAGATACGCAGTATTTT
>TRBV7-9|-|-|TRBJ2-2
CASSLGRARNTGELFF
TGTGCCAGCAGCTTAGGTCGGGCAAGAAACACCGGGGAGCTGTTTTTT
>TRBV5-1|TRBD2|-|TRBJ2-1
CASSVSSGSTYNEQFF
TGCGCCAGCAGCGTATCTAGCGGGAGTACCTACAATGAGCAGTTCTTC
>TRBV20-1|TRBD2|-|TRBJ2-1
CSARLRRGDEQFF
TGCAGTGCCCGCCTGCGCCGGGGGGATGAGCAGTTCTTC
>TRBV7-2|-|many|TRBJ2-1
CASSLAPSSYNEQFF
TGTGCCAGCAGCTTGGCCCCGAGCTCCTACAATGAGCAGTTCTTC
>TRBV6-5|TRBD2|-|TRBJ2-3
CAAARAGGLKDTQYF
TGTGCCGCGGCGAGAGCGGGGGGGCTGAAAGATACGCAGTATTTT
>TRBV27|-|-|TRBJ2-7
CASSSSRIGEQYF
TGTGCCAGCAGTTCCAGCAGGATAGGGGAGCAGTACTTC
>TRBV6-2/TRBV6-3|TRBD2|-|TRBJ2-1
CASSHGGSVDEQFF
TGTGCCAGCAGCCATGGCGGGAGCGTGGATGAGCAGTTCTTC
>TRBV29-1|-|-|TRBJ2-7
CSVANRNYYEQYF
TGCAGCGTAGCGAACAGGAACTACTACGAGCAGTACTTC
>TRBV6-5|-|-|TRBJ1-5
CASSYTQGQSQHF
TGTGCCAGCAGTTACACCCAGGGTCAGTCCCAGCATTTT
>TRBV4-3|-|-|TRBJ2-5
CASSQDSTNNEQYF
TGCGCCAGCAGCCAAGACAGTACAAACAATGAGCAGTACTTC
>TRBV7-2|-|-|TRBJ1-6
CASSELGVSPLHF
TGTGCCAGCAGCGAACTAGGTGTTTCACCCCTCCACTTT
>TRBV7-2|TRBD2|-|TRBJ2-1
CVSSLNSGRVGEQFF
TGTGTCAGCAGCTTAAATAGCGGGAGGGTTGGTGAGCAGTTCTTC
>TRBV5-4|-|-|TRBJ2-3
CASSTSDTTSDTQYF
TGTGCCAGCAGCACCTCGGACACCACCTCAGATACGCAGTATTTT
>TRBV4-3|TRBD1|-|TRBJ1-2
CASSQDHRTGGSYTF
TGCGCCAGCAGCCAAGATCATCGGACAGGAGGGAGCTACACCTTC
>TRBV28|-|once|TRBJ2-7
CASSLFGGSSYEQYF
TGTGCCAGCAGTTTATTTGGGGGGAGCTCCTACGAGCAGTACTTC